The sequence of this TCR beta chain was determined in a study of cytomegalovirus exposure and HLA in healthy donors (dated 2017 in TCRdb). In terms of the full investigation: An earlier analysis of roughly 570 of the donors reported 250 to 300 Gb of sequence data and 95 million to 130 million unique TCR beta sequences obtained from about 170 million T cells. High-throughput TCR immunosequencing, statistical association of individual TCRs with disease status, and machine learning were combined to predict cytomegalovirus infection status. Rather than drawing on any new phenotypic data, the later analysis identified candidate immune exposures from TCR beta sequences and the way those sequences occurred across donors. A handful of DR-DQ haplotypes were handled as single units for association and clustering because linkage in the cohort was strong. Every discovery cohort repertoire had been produced on one sequencing platform. The number of donors typed differed by locus, with 629-630 for A, B, C, DRB1 and DQB1, more than 500 for DQA1, some 570 for DPA1, and some 470 for DPB1. The aim of the study was to test whether cataloging public T cell receptors could identify signatures of past pathogen exposure. In a later genetic analysis, genome-wide SNP genotypes for about three fifths of the roughly 670 donors were used, and that subset was treated as a discovery cohort. A later analysis re-examined previously published TCR beta repertoires from 500 to 700 donors and added high-resolution HLA genotyping to investigate patterns of TCR occurrence. Alongside the repertoire data, information on donor age, sex, ethnicity and CMV serostatus was compiled. Class I and class II HLA loci were covered by the typing at four-digit resolution. Besides the first cohort of roughly 660 subjects, a separate validation cohort made up of 95 to 150 different subjects was used. Approximately 300 gigabases of sequencing data and around 85 million unique TCR sequences made up an early release that covered approximately 620 HLA-typed donors. Using immunosequencing, the study profiled T cell repertoires from 640 or so subjects and related those repertoires to cytomegalovirus serostatus. The genetic ancestry cluster associated with self-reported Caucasian donors included about 81% of the roughly 400 genotyped donors. Among roughly 400 genotyped donors of the cohort, an average of roughly 230,000 unique TCR beta nucleotide sequences was sequenced per donor, of which about 18% were non-productive. To decide whether each TCR beta V gene segment behaved as functional or pseudogenic, an earlier analysis of some 600 of the donors relied on high-throughput TCR beta sequencing. The paper's findings and limits, for the study overall: Three of the identified cytomegalovirus-associated TCR beta chains were confirmed in vitro to be specific for cytomegalovirus antigens. Only TCR beta chains were sequenced in this cohort, and the absence of alpha or paired-chain data limited detectable features. Strong co-occurrence of HLA alleles, especially DR and DQ, made assigning TCR associations to individual alleles difficult. According to a later analysis, parvovirus B19, influenza, CMV and Epstein-Barr virus appeared linked to several top co-occurrence clusters. Compared with equally common non-associated chains, HLA-associated TCR beta chains in a later analysis were more clonally expanded and had lower generation probabilities. A later genetic analysis associated a missense DCLRE1C variant with V-gene and J-gene trimming of TCR beta chains, and an independent cohort replicated the association. A cluster of highly shared sequence variants was judged likely to be a technical artifact of the sequencing pipeline. According to a later analysis, most CMV-associated TCR beta chains appeared to be HLA-restricted, and the HLA associations seemed to be driven largely by CMV exposure. The study gave a list of over 150 TCR beta chains associated with cytomegalovirus. Broadly in line with IMGT annotations, most TCR beta V segments showed up in productive rearrangements about 87% or about 30% of the time in an earlier analysis of about 500 of the donors. The only immune exposure information available for the cohort was CMV serostatus. Across donors, most TCR sequences were observed very rarely, whereas some public TCRs were present in many individuals. In a later genetic analysis, fewer N-insertions in productive TCRs were reported among donors in an Asian-associated ancestry cluster than the roughly 700-donor mean. At a false discovery rate of 0.05, a later analysis linked fewer than 20,000 TCR beta sequences to specific HLA alleles. Because some donors lacked HLA typing at each locus, the association tests relied only on the typed subset. A further reported finding was that TCR beta sequences accurately predicted the HLA-A and HLA-B alleles for most subjects in the first cohort. A later analysis found that TCR association rates varied across HLA loci, with DRB1 alleles showing the most associated TCRs and HLA-C alleles the fewest. The presence/absence analyses assumed that sequencing depth was roughly uniform across donors, and that assumption may not be true. Because counts were too low, approximately 15 rarely observed V segments, including chromosome 9 orphons, were excluded from the earlier analysis of under 650 of the donors. It was suggested by the authors that the approach could potentially be generalized to other disease states and immunological phenotypes. Correlated functional status among segregating V segments might reflect linkage disequilibrium, but an unknown experimental factor could not be ruled out. The classifier was reported to diagnose cytomegalovirus status with high specificity and sensitivity in both the original cohort and the validation cohort.

The cohort consisted of fewer than 700 healthy bone marrow donors. Cohort members were all nominally healthy when sampled, although unrecorded immune exposures were likely present. The donor tested CMV seropositive, placing the donor among the approximately 290 seropositive members of the cohort. Each donor provided a peripheral blood sample, and peripheral blood mononuclear cells were used for TCR beta sequencing. Genomic DNA extraction from the blood cell samples was performed with the Qiagen DNeasy Blood Extraction Kit. Library preparation used the immunoSEQ multiplex PCR assay. A mixture of 60 forward primers for TCR Vbeta segments and 13 reverse primers for TCR Jbeta segments was used in the multiplex PCR. A multiplex PCR assay on genomic DNA amplified the CDR3 region of rearranged TCR beta genes. The Illumina HiSeq System was used to sequence the amplified TCR beta libraries as 87-base-pair reads. Per the original workflow: In a later analysis, tens of millions of unique TCR beta chains were counted across the 690 or so repertoires, and approximately 9.9 million of these chains were shared by at least two donors. To remove PCR and sequencing errors, raw reads were error-corrected and collapsed into unique sequences using a nearest-neighbor algorithm that merged closely related sequences. To assign V, D and J gene segments, CDR3 sequences were aligned to IMGT reference sequences. For a sequence to be retained, a match of at least six nucleotides was required to both a V gene segment and a J gene segment. Rearrangements were called productive when the CDR3 lacked stop codons and stayed in frame with V and J; all others were non-productive. Following IMGT convention, CDR3 was defined as the stretch from the second conserved V-encoded cysteine up to the conserved J-encoded phenylalanine. Sequences without an unambiguous match to a single V gene segment were excluded from the earlier analysis of approximately 560 of the donors. In an earlier analysis of some 590 of the donors, a V segment was called functional when productive rearrangements were above 56.7%, and segregating when the standard deviation between donors exceeded 5%. A statistical classification framework was developed to diagnose cytomegalovirus status using the catalog of TCR beta chain sequences. V and J gene assignment, in a later analysis, came from comparing TCR nucleotide sequences with IMGT/GENE-DB human TR gene sequences. A later analysis assigned CDR3 sequences and most-parsimonious VDJ recombination scenarios with the TCRdist pipeline. In a later analysis, each TCR beta chain was defined by its CDR3 amino acid sequence together with its V-gene family, and reads lacking a unique V-gene family were excluded. As a way to deal with suspected cross-contamination and a sequencing artifact, a later analysis dropped 592 nucleotide sequences that were highly shared and had low generation probability. A later analysis calculated a clonal expansion index for each public chain from normalized within-repertoire ranks of inferred template counts. In a later analysis, generation probabilities were computed using a VDJ recombination model fitted to out-of-frame rearrangements, and the results were checked against IGoR. A later analysis scored TCR-TCR, TCR-HLA and TCR-CMV co-occurrence with hypergeometric tests, applying a repertoire-size bias correction to TCR pairs. A later analysis estimated false discovery rates by permuting HLA or CMV assignments 20 times. In a later analysis, co-occurring TCRs were grouped using DBSCAN, with TCRdist sequence similarity added in when clustering inside HLA-allele-positive subsets. For co-occurrence clustering, repertoires with fewer than 30,000 or more than 120,000 public chains were excluded, along with a handful of repertoires with anomalous nucleotide sharing. TCRdb carries this immuneACCESS record with in-frame sequences only. Its versions omit some clonotypes, under half of them owing to an unresolved V gene in the studies checked, with the rest unexplained. D and trimming were read from the DNA, whereas the V and J calls and clone size are those reported in that table. Present in this sample are about 190,000 clones, just under 75% of which were seen just once. The ten largest clonotypes hold 3.1% of the sample.

A note on this clone: The antigen it recognizes is unknown. The record has no base qualities; no much larger clone is one base away.

Specimen: PBMCs. This sequence originates from a woman under 40 in good health and CMV-seropositive.

The CDR3 has the sequence CATSRGVLERQETQYF. The nucleotide sequence is TGTGCCACCAGCAGAGGTGTTTTAGAACGCCAAGAGACCCAGTACTTC. The chain couples TRBV15 to TRBJ2-5, with the D gene uncertain. The CDR3 contains 16 residues, cysteine and phenylalanine counted. Left in the record is the CDR3 DNA by itself, 48 bases read in frame from the first base. The trim is 1 base for V and 1 base for J, with a gap of 13 bases between the germline ends. CDR1 and CDR2 (LNHNV, YYDKDF) derive from the germline V gene (reference sequence).